This entry lists 10 T cell receptor beta chains sequenced from one sample in a study of beta chain features in type 1 diabetes. Study-wide results and limits: TCRB CDR3s from Type 1 diabetes patients were moderately but significantly shorter in all four CD4+ subsets.

No antigens are known for them. Since all of the isolated RNA was reverse transcribed, expressed TCRB transcripts were what got sequenced. Produced via immunoSEQ multiplex PCR; TCRdb's table is partial and in-frame only. The sample records about 180,000 clones, approximately 8.1% being singletons. Sequencing was performed on central memory CD4+ T cells from blood. The origin of the receptors is a woman aged 40-49 years with type 1 diabetes.

This clone occurred a few times. The V call is TRBV5-1, the J call TRBJ2-1; tentative D call: TRBD1 (5 bases). The germline V gene has CDR1 SGHRS and CDR2 YFSETQ. The CDR3 is 13 amino acids. V was cut by 3 bases and J by 8 bases, with 12 bases left in between. The CDR3 loop reads CASSSNQGYEQFF. CDR3 sequence (DNA): TGCGCCAGCAGCTCGAACCAGGGCTATGAGCAGTTCTTC.

V usage is TRBV5-4 and J usage is TRBJ2-3; D gene unclear. Germline assignment: CDR1 SGHNT and CDR2 YYREEE (reference sequence). The CDR3 covers 12 residues. Trimming stripped 1 base from V and 3 bases from J, with 3 bases between. CDR3 protein: CASSLSTDTQYF. CDR3 nucleotide sequence: TGTGCCAGCAGCTTGTCGACAGATACGCAGTATTTT.

This clone was counted between two and nine times. The J gene is TRBJ2-3, the V gene TRBV6-6, with TRBD2 matching 8 bases. V gave up 5 bases and J gave up 2 bases; unmatched junction bases: 6. From germline, CDR1 is MNHNY and CDR2 SVGAGI (reference sequence). The CDR3 runs to 15 residues. The CDR3 is CASSPRRGDTDTQYF. For the CDR3, the DNA is TGTGCCAGCAGTCCACGGCGGGGGGACACAGATACGCAGTATTTT.

The chain is built from TRBV28 and TRBJ2-3, with D possibly matching TRBD1 (6 bases). With 4 bases removed from V and 3 bases from J, the gap between germline ends came to 14 bases. Per germline, CDR1 MDHEN and CDR2 SYDVKM. CDR3 size: 15 residues. The CDR3 protein is CASSSRARGTDTQYF. DNA for the CDR3: TGTGCCAGCAGTTCCCGGGCCAGGGGTACAGATACGCAGTATTTT.

As for this clone: A read error may account for a junction end that differs from germline. The chain combines TRBV30 with TRBJ1-2; 8 bases agree with TRBD1. This CDR3 contains 12 residues. The germline V gene encodes CDR1 GTSNPN and CDR2 SVGIG (reference sequence). CDR3 sequence: CAWGRDRQRTRF. CDR3 bases: TGTGCCTGGGGCCGGGACAGGCAAAGGACCCGCTTC.

This clone was seen more than once but under ten times. The chain combines TRBV28 with TRBJ2-7, with D possibly being TRBD2 (6 bases). Trimming took 6 bases from V and 7 from J, leaving 22 bases between them. Germline V gives CDR1 MDHEN, CDR2 SYDVKM. The CDR3 runs to 15 residues. For the CDR3, the DNA is TGTGCCAGCAGCCGGGGGTCCGGGGTGCTTGGGGAGCAGTACTTC. Translated, it gives CASSRGSGVLGEQYF. The full variable domain, in which reference TRBV28 and TRBJ2-7 provide the parts outside the CDR3, is DVKVTQSSRYLVKRTGEKVFLECVQDMDHENMFWYRQDPGLGLRLIYFSYDVKMKEKGDIPEGYSVSREKKERFSLILESASTNQTSMYLCASSRGSGVLGEQYFGPGTRLTVT.

As DNA, the CDR3 is TGTGCCAGCAGTGAAAGCAACGAGCAGTACTTC. It codes for CASSESNEQYF. The chain has TRBV2 and TRBJ2-7; the D is unclear. Germline CDR1 reads SNHLY; CDR2 reads FYNNEI. Trimming pared 2 bases from V and 5 bases from J, leaving 4 bases between. The CDR3 has 11 residues.

This clone was counted a few times. J is TRBJ1-2 and V is TRBV5-4; TRBD1 agrees at 8 bases. CDR3 length equals 13 residues. Germline CDR1 and CDR2: SGHNT and YYREEE (reference sequence). Germline trimming cut 6 bases from V and 5 bases from J; bases unmatched to any gene: 6. CDR3 amino acids: CASNRGGGYGYTF. The CDR3 region has the DNA TGTGCCAGCAACAGGGGGGGCGGGTATGGCTACACCTTC.

Many counts were recorded for this clone. V usage is TRBV7-3 and J usage is TRBJ2-1, with 7 bases lining up with TRBD1. This CDR3 region has 13 residues. Germline values: CDR1 SGHTA, CDR2 FQGTGA. Trimming removed 6 bases from V and 4 bases from J; junction bases left unmatched: 3. Here the CDR3 reads CASSSQGYNEQFF. The DNA for the CDR3 is TGTGCCAGCAGTTCACAGGGGTACAATGAGCAGTTCTTC.

The rearrangement joins TRBV13 to TRBJ1-2, with a weak D call TRBD1 (6 bases). The CDR3 runs 13 residues. Germline loops: CDR1 PRHDT, CDR2 FYEKMQ (reference sequence). With 5 bases removed from V and 9 bases from J, the gap between germline ends came to 16 bases. CDR3 sequence: CASSPGQFGSYTF. The CDR3 region has the DNA TGTGCCAGCAGCCCAGGACAGTTTGGTAGCTACACCTTC.